This T cell receptor beta chain comes out of a study of blood T cell repertoires in COVID-19. Overall study: The samples span acute and convalescent COVID-19 from the United States, Italy and Spain. T cells, B-cell-depleted T cells, or PBMCs supplied cDNA or gDNA.

This CDR3 region has 15 residues. Germline CDR1 is SGHVS and CDR2 is FQNEAQ. V was cut by 7 bases and J by 2 bases, with 15 bases left in between. This clone was recorded only once. The study recruited people aged roughly 18 to 89 years across approximately 24 US areas. Recovery among Cohort 3 donors was established by two negative PCRs, clearance, or symptom resolution. Sequencing was performed with immunoSEQ multiplex PCR; in TCRdb, only in-frame clones are kept and a portion is missing. The sample has approximately 450,000 clones, 80% to 90% seen once. The sample comprised PBMCs or T cells enriched from blood (not recorded which). The sequence derives from a man aged 25 to 40 who had recovered from COVID-19. The genes are TRBV7-8 and TRBJ1-5, with unresolved D. The CDR3 sequence is CASTSDGRGNQPQHF. The CDR3 nucleotides read TGTGCCAGCACCTCGGACGGGCGGGGCAATCAGCCCCAGCATTTT.